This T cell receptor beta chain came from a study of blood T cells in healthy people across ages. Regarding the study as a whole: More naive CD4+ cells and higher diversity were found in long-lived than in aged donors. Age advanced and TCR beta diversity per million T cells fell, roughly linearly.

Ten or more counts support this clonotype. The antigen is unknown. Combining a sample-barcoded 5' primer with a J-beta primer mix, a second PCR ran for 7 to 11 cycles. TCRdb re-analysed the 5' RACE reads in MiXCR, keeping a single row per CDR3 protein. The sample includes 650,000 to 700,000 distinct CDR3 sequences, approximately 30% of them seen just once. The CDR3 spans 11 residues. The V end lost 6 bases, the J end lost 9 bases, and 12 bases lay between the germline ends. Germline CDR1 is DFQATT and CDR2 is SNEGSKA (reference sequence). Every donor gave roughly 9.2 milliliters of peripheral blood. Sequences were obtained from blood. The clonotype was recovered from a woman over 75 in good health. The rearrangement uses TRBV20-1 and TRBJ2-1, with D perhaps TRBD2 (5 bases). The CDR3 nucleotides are TGCAGTGCGGGGAGAGAAACTGAGCAGTTCTTC. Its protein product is CSAGRETEQFF.